This T cell receptor beta chain stems from a study of T-cell reconstitution after alpha-beta-depleted transplantation in children. Points from the study as a whole: T-cell counts and diversity were attributed mostly to newly produced T cells one year after transplant. From surviving recipient T cells and thymic progenitors came the high day-60 TCRbeta diversity observed in some patients. Reportedly, roughly two months post-transplant, alpha-beta T cells arose from several hundred expanded graft clones.

Preparation of the TCRbeta library involved a method that used unique molecular identifiers. MiXCR, applied by TCRdb to the PCR reads, yields one record per CDR3 protein. The top ten hold approximately 39% of the sample, which has roughly 570,000 distinct CDR3 sequences, over 20% seen once. Deletions cut 0 bases from V and 4 bases from J, with 14 bases between. Germline lookup yields CDR1 SGHKS and CDR2 YYEKEE (reference sequence). CDR3 length equals 15 residues. A word on this clonotype: The antigen is undetermined.

This clonotype originated in a boy under two years old with Wiskott-Aldrich syndrome, due to receive a stem cell transplant. This chain links TRBV5-5 with TRBJ2-7; the D is unclear. Specimen: PBMCs, collected before TCRalphabeta/CD19-depleted stem cell transplant. This CDR3 is CASSLGLVTFYEQYF. DNA for the CDR3: TGTGCCAGCAGCTTGGGATTGGTTACCTTTTACGAGCAGTACTTC. Full variable domain (remainder filled in from reference TRBV5-5 and TRBJ2-7): DAGVTQSPTHLIKTRGQQVTLRCSPISGHKSVSWYQQVLGQGPQFIFQYYEKEERGRGNFPDRFSARQFPNYSSELNVNALLLGDSALYLCASSLGLVTFYEQYFGPGTRLTVT.